These 13 T cell receptor beta chains share one sample of origin, sequenced in a study of T cell responses to AZD1222 COVID-19 vaccine. The assay was immunoSEQ multiplex PCR, and TCRdb's table has in-frame clones only and misses some. The table includes tens of thousands of clones, roughly 90% detected once. Sample: peripheral blood, taken 28 days after the second AZD1222 dose. These receptors all come from an adult who received the AZD1222 COVID-19 vaccine.

The rearrangement links TRBV3-1 (or the pseudogene TRBV3-2) to TRBJ1-1; no definite D call. The CDR3 consists of 15 residues. Germline CDR1 is LGHDT and CDR2 is YNNKEL (reference sequence). V was clipped by 1 base and J by 0 bases, with 9 bases between them. As DNA, the CDR3 is TGTGCCAGCAGCCAAGGAACGGGAATGAACACTGAAGCTTTCTTT. Protein sequence: CASSQGTGMNTEAFF.

The chain joins TRBV19 to TRBJ1-2, with a weak D call TRBD1 (6 bases). V was pared by 6 bases and J by 4 bases, with 9 bases between. The germline gives CDR1 LNHDA, CDR2 SQIVND (reference sequence). The CDR3 covers 12 residues. CDR3 in amino acids: CASRQGFYGYTF. The CDR3 region has the DNA TGTGCCAGTAGACAGGGTTTCTATGGCTACACCTTC.

The genes are TRBV5-1 and TRBJ1-2; 7 bases are shared with TRBD1. This CDR3 spans 14 amino acids. Unmatched junction bases numbered 5, after V lost 4 bases and J lost 2 bases. Germline CDR1 and CDR2: SGHRS and YFSETQ. CDR3 protein: CASSQIQGNYGYTF. The CDR3 coding sequence is TGCGCCAGCAGCCAAATACAGGGGAACTATGGCTACACCTTC.

The genes are TRBV6-5 and TRBJ1-2; 8 positions match TRBD1. V was clipped by 5 bases and J by 4 bases; unmatched bases: 9. The CDR3 has 15 amino acids. The germline V gene has CDR1 MNHEY and CDR2 SVGAGI. Written as DNA, the CDR3 is TGTGCCAGCAGTCTCTCAGGACAGGGACGCTATGGCTACACCTTC. This sequence encodes CASSLSGQGRYGYTF.

This rearrangement joins TRBV7-9 to TRBJ1-2; possible D gene TRBD1, 5 bases. CDR3 length: 15 amino acids. Germline values: CDR1 SEHNR, CDR2 FQNEAQ (reference sequence). Between the trimmed V and J ends, which lost 0 bases and 1 base, there was a span of 9 bases. The CDR3 reads CASSLAGQGNYGYTF. The CDR3 region has the DNA TGTGCCAGCAGCTTAGCGGGCCAGGGTAACTATGGCTACACCTTC.

The chain links TRBV30 to TRBJ1-4, with a tentative D call TRBD1 (6 bases). From germline, CDR1 is GTSNPN and CDR2 SVGIG (reference sequence). CDR3 size: 15 residues. Deletions cut 0 bases from V and 8 bases from J, with 16 bases between. Here the CDR3 reads CAWSVKGGQREKLFF. The DNA of the CDR3 is TGTGCCTGGAGTGTCAAGGGGGGACAAAGGGAAAAACTGTTTTTT.

The gene calls are TRBV18 and TRBJ2-7, with D possibly being TRBD1 (5 bases). This CDR3 contains 14 residues. Trimming took 3 bases from V and 3 from J, leaving 12 bases between them. Germline V CDR1 and CDR2: KGHSH, LQKENI. This CDR3 is CASSPEGAGYEQYF. The CDR3 DNA follows: TGTGCCAGCTCACCGGAAGGGGCCGGCTACGAGCAGTACTTC.

The V gene is TRBV27, the J gene TRBJ1-1; TRBD1 might be the D (5 bases). From germline, CDR1 is MNHEY and CDR2 SMNVEV (reference sequence). The CDR3 loop spans 13 amino acids. Deletions cut 6 bases from V and 12 bases from J, with 20 bases between. CDR3 residues: CASREDTLKTPFF. In nucleotides, the CDR3 is TGTGCCAGCAGAGAGGACACTCTAAAAACACCTTTCTTT.

This clone was seen a few times. CDR3 protein: CASSLTPGREHEQFF. CDR3 nucleotides: TGTGCCAGCAGCTTAACCCCCGGCAGGGAGCATGAGCAGTTCTTC. The V gene is TRBV7-3, the J gene TRBJ2-1; D could derive from TRBD1 or TRBD2 (5 bases each). CDR3 size: 15 residues. V dropped 0 bases and J dropped 8 bases, with 14 bases sitting between them. CDR1 and CDR2 (germline): SGHTA, FQGTGA. The full variable domain, with the rest looked up from reference TRBV7-3 and TRBJ2-1, is GAGVSQTPSNKVTEKGKYVELRCDPISGHTALYWYRQSLGQGPEFLIYFQGTGAADDSGLPNDRFFAVRPEGSVSTLKIQRTERGDSAVYLCASSLTPGREHEQFFGPGTRLTVL.

J is TRBJ1-2 and V is TRBV2; perhaps TRBD1 as D (5 bases). Germline CDR1 reads SNHLY; CDR2 reads FYNNEI. The CDR3 has 11 amino acids. Between the trimmed V and J ends, which lost 10 bases and 6 bases, there was a span of 12 bases. The CDR3 DNA follows: TGTGCCACAGGGATTCGGAATGGCTACACCTTC. Its protein product is CATGIRNGYTF. Combining the CDR3 with reference TRBV2 and TRBJ1-2 gives the whole variable domain EPEVTQTPSHQVTQMGQEVILRCVPISNHLYFYWYRQILGQKVEFLVSFYNNEISEKSEIFDDQFSVERPDGSNFTLKIRSTKLEDSAMYFCATGIRNGYTFGSGTRLTVV.

The V and J genes are TRBV7-9 and TRBJ2-3; D might be TRBD2 (7 bases). The V end lost 5 bases, the J end lost 6 bases, and 24 bases lay between the germline ends. CDR3 length: 17 amino acids. Per the germline V gene, CDR1 is SEHNR and CDR2 is FQNEAQ (reference sequence). The CDR3 DNA sequence: TGTGCCAGCAGCCAATTGACGTCCGCACAGGGAGGGGATACGCAGTATTTT. It codes for CASSQLTSAQGGDTQYF.

The V and J genes are TRBV2 and TRBJ2-7; TRBD2 is a possible D gene (5 bases). The CDR3 has 13 amino acids. Trimming took off 6 bases at V and 0 bases at J, with 9 bases between the two ends. Germline CDR1 and CDR2: SNHLY and FYNNEI. The CDR3 is CASRGAFSYEQYF. The CDR3 nucleotides read TGTGCCAGCAGGGGAGCCTTCTCCTACGAGCAGTACTTC.

The J gene is TRBJ2-7, the V gene TRBV5-1; D is unclear. Germline CDR1 SGHRS, CDR2 YFSETQ. The CDR3 runs to 14 residues. V was pared by 2 bases and J by 6 bases, with 15 bases between. The CDR3, as DNA: TGCGCCAGCAGCTTAGAACCTCTTCCGGGCGAGCAGTACTTC. Amino acid sequence: CASSLEPLPGEQYF. The complete variable domain, with remaining parts taken from reference TRBV5-1 and TRBJ2-7, reads KAGVTQTPRYLIKTRGQQVTLSCSPISGHRSVSWYQQTPGQGLQFLFEYFSETQRNKGNFPGRFSGRQFSNSRSEMNVSTLELGDSALYLCASSLEPLPGEQYFGPGTRLTVT.